The 27 T cell receptor beta chains below were found in one sample sequenced in a study of cytomegalovirus exposure and HLA in healthy donors. Generated by immunoSEQ multiplex PCR, the TCRdb table keeps only in-frame clones and is missing some. The sample carries some 120,000 clones, around 95% recorded once. The sequencing sample was made of PBMCs. Source of these receptors: a man younger than 35 in good health and CMV-seronegative.

In DNA, the CDR3 is TGTGCCAGCACCCCCCGGGGGGCAGAAAGCACAGATACGCAGTATTTT. This codes for CASTPRGAESTDTQYF. The genes are TRBV5-4 and TRBJ2-3; tentative D call: TRBD2 (7 bases). Germline CDR1 SGHNT, CDR2 YYREEE (reference sequence). The CDR3 has 16 residues. Trimming pared 6 bases from V and 0 bases from J, leaving 17 bases between.

This sequence joins TRBV27 and TRBJ2-5; 7 bases are a match to TRBD1. CDR3 length equals 15 residues. In germline, CDR1 is MNHEY, CDR2 SMNVEV (reference sequence). V was clipped by 5 bases and J by 5 bases; unmatched bases: 11. The CDR3 loop is CASSASTGIKETQYF. CDR3 coding DNA: TGTGCCAGCAGTGCTTCGACAGGGATAAAGGAGACCCAGTACTTC.

The chain carries TRBV25-1 and TRBJ2-1, with a weak D call TRBD1 (5 bases). V was clipped by 2 bases and J by 2 bases, with 7 bases between them. The germline CDR1 and CDR2 sequences are MGHDK and SYGVNS. CDR3 size: 14 residues. In DNA, the CDR3 is TGTGCCAGCAGTGAACAGGGAACCTACAATGAGCAGTTCTTC. It specifies CASSEQGTYNEQFF.

On this clone itself: Sequence at one end of the junction differs from germline and may be a read error. The chain employs TRBV13 and TRBJ2-7, with 9 positions matching TRBD1. Germline lookup yields CDR1 PRHDT and CDR2 FYEKMQ (reference sequence). The CDR3 contains 14 residues. CDR3 in DNA: TGTGCCAGCAGCGTAGGACAGGGGTACTACGAGCAGTACTTC. It is translated as CASSVGQGYYEQYF. The whole variable domain, remainder taken from reference TRBV13 and TRBJ2-7, is AAGVIQSPRHLIKEKRETATLKCYPIPRHDTVYWYQQGPGQDPQFLISFYEKMQSDKGSIPDRFSAQQFSDYHSELNMSSLELGDSALYFCASSVGQGYYEQYFGPGTRLTVT.

The genes are TRBV7-8 and TRBJ1-3; 9 bases line up with TRBD1. The V gene's germline CDR1 is SGHVS and CDR2 FQNEAQ. Losses at the gene ends were 3 bases for V and 4 bases for J; bases not matched to a gene: 7. CDR3 length: 16 residues. This CDR3 is CASSLPGTGFGNTIYF. The CDR3 bases are TGTGCCAGCAGCTTGCCCGGGACAGGGTTCGGAAACACCATATATTTT.

A few counts support this clone. This chain connects TRBV15 to TRBJ1-4; D remains unclear. Trimming left V 0 bases short and J 8 bases short, with 13 bases between. Per germline, CDR1 LNHNV and CDR2 YYDKDF (reference sequence). The CDR3 sequence is 15 residues long. CDR3 bases: TGTGCCACCAGCAGAGATTATTTCGGCGGGGAAAAACTGTTTTTT. Protein sequence: CATSRDYFGGEKLFF.

The chain couples TRBV19 to TRBJ1-2; 7 bases agree with TRBD1. Germline trimming cut 10 bases from V and 4 bases from J; bases unmatched to any gene: 9. In germline, CDR1 is LNHDA, CDR2 SQIVND (reference sequence). The CDR3 runs 13 residues. The CDR3 here is CATRDSSLYGYTF. Here the CDR3 DNA reads TGTGCCACCCGGGACAGCAGCCTCTATGGCTACACCTTC.

This clone was detected a few times. The rearrangement uses TRBV11-3 and TRBJ1-1; 9 positions match TRBD1. The CDR3 sequence is 15 residues long. Per germline, CDR1 SGHNT and CDR2 YENEEA. Losses at the gene ends were 4 bases for V and 0 bases for J; bases not matched to a gene: 3. CDR3 sequence: CASSSRQGVNTEAFF. The CDR3 region has the DNA TGTGCCAGCAGCTCCCGACAGGGGGTGAACACTGAAGCTTTCTTT.

The chain recombines TRBV4-3 with TRBJ2-3, with 12 bases fitting TRBD2. This CDR3 contains 18 residues. The V segment lost 1 base and the J segment 0 bases; nucleotides outside the gene matches: 5. Per germline, CDR1 LGHNA and CDR2 YSLEER. The CDR3 loop reads CASSQVFGLAGSTDTQYF. The CDR3 DNA follows: TGCGCCAGCAGCCAAGTTTTCGGACTAGCGGGAAGCACAGATACGCAGTATTTT.

The chain is built from TRBV5-4 and TRBJ2-7, with TRBD2 matching over 11 bases. The junction had 3 bases not matched to a gene; V was cut back by 4 bases and J by 0 bases. This CDR3 spans 15 amino acids. Per germline, CDR1 SGHNT and CDR2 YYREEE (reference sequence). The CDR3 loop is CASSPGLAASYEQYF. CDR3 nucleotide sequence: TGTGCCAGCAGCCCGGGACTAGCGGCCTCCTACGAGCAGTACTTC. Using reference TRBV5-4 and TRBJ2-7 for the parts outside the CDR3, the full variable domain is ETGVTQSPTHLIKTRGQQVTLRCSSQSGHNTVSWYQQALGQGPQFIFQYYREEENGRGNFPPRFSGLQFPNYSSELNVNALELDDSALYLCASSPGLAASYEQYFGPGTRLTVT.

This rearrangement joins TRBV7-7 to TRBJ2-1, with D perhaps matching TRBD2 (6 bases). The CDR3 runs to 15 residues. In germline, CDR1 is SSHAT, CDR2 FNYEAQ (reference sequence). Trimming pared 6 bases from V and 2 bases from J, leaving 14 bases between. The CDR3 spells CASSYPGVPYNEQFF. Here the CDR3 DNA reads TGTGCCAGCAGTTATCCGGGGGTCCCCTACAATGAGCAGTTCTTC.

The genes are TRBV19 and TRBJ1-1; no definite D call. This CDR3 has 13 residues. The V end lost 9 bases, the J end lost 2 bases, and 13 bases lay between the germline ends. Germline V lookup: CDR1 LNHDA, CDR2 SQIVND (reference sequence). The CDR3 region is CASIAKLNTEAFF. The CDR3 bases are TGTGCCAGCATAGCGAAACTAAACACTGAAGCTTTCTTT.

The rearrangement uses TRBV5-1 and TRBJ2-7; 9 bases fit TRBD1. V trimming: 6 bases; J trimming: 2 bases; junction bases outside the gene matches: 6. Germline V gives CDR1 SGHRS, CDR2 YFSETQ. CDR3 length: 14 residues. The CDR3 DNA reads as TGCGCCAGCACCAACGACAGGGGGGCCTACGAGCAGTACTTC. Translation gives CASTNDRGAYEQYF.

The V call is TRBV4-2, the J call TRBJ2-7; 7 positions match TRBD2. The CDR3 is 15 residues long. V shed 0 bases, J shed 3 bases, and the junction held 5 bases outside the gene matches. In germline, CDR1 is LGHNA, CDR2 YNFKEQ. This CDR3 reads CASSQEPAGYYEQYF. The CDR3 DNA sequence: TGTGCCAGCAGCCAAGAACCAGCGGGATACTACGAGCAGTACTTC.

This chain connects TRBV6-1 to TRBJ2-6, with D possibly matching TRBD1 (5 bases). Trimming pared 5 bases from V and 2 bases from J, leaving 10 bases between. Germline CDR1 MNHNS, CDR2 SASEGT. There are 15 residues in the CDR3. The CDR3 protein is CASSTDRTGANVLTF. The DNA of the CDR3 is TGTGCCAGCAGTACTGACAGAACTGGGGCCAACGTCCTGACTTTC.

The chain is built from TRBV30 and TRBJ1-2, with D possibly being TRBD1 (5 bases). Trimming shortened V by 0 bases and J by 4 bases, and 15 bases separated the two germline ends. Germline values: CDR1 GTSNPN, CDR2 SVGIG (reference sequence). The CDR3 contains 15 residues. The CDR3 region is CAWSVIGVPLYGYTF. As DNA, the CDR3 is TGTGCCTGGAGTGTAATAGGGGTTCCCCTCTATGGCTACACCTTC.

In its sample, this clone ranks as large. This rearrangement joins TRBV28 to TRBJ2-7, with 9 positions matching TRBD1. The trim removed 7 bases at V and 3 bases at J, leaving 13 bases unmatched. CDR3 length: 16 residues. Germline loops: CDR1 MDHEN, CDR2 SYDVKM. CDR3 in amino acids: CASKLQGAGGLYEQYF. CDR3 DNA sequence: TGTGCCAGCAAGTTACAGGGGGCTGGTGGACTCTACGAGCAGTACTTC.

The chain has TRBV4-1 and TRBJ1-1; 10 bases align to TRBD1. Germline values: CDR1 MGHRA, CDR2 YSYEKL. This CDR3 contains 15 residues. The junction had 4 bases not matched to a gene; V was cut back by 1 base and J by 5 bases. The CDR3: CASSQGQGAHTEAFF. CDR3 DNA: TGCGCCAGCAGCCAAGGACAGGGGGCGCATACTGAAGCTTTCTTT.

The gene calls are TRBV4-3 and TRBJ1-5, with TRBD1 as a possible D gene (5 bases). The length of the CDR3 is 13 residues. Germline V gene lookup returns CDR1 LGHNA and CDR2 YSLEER. The V end lost 4 bases, the J end lost 7 bases, and 11 bases lay between the germline ends. Here the CDR3 reads CASSPTGGQPQHF. The CDR3, as DNA: TGCGCCAGCAGCCCCACGGGGGGACAGCCCCAGCATTTT.

The J gene is TRBJ2-1, the V gene TRBV5-5; D not resolved. The CDR3 consists of 15 residues. CDR1 is SGHKS and CDR2 is YYEKEE in the germline V gene (reference sequence). V was trimmed by 2 bases and J by 0 bases, leaving 9 bases between them. CDR3 sequence: CASSLVADSYNEQFF. The CDR3 DNA is TGTGCCAGCAGCTTAGTGGCGGACTCCTACAATGAGCAGTTCTTC.

The chain uses TRBV5-1 and TRBJ1-2, with TRBD1 identical over 7 bases. This CDR3 is 13 amino acids long. Germline V lookup: CDR1 SGHRS, CDR2 YFSETQ. With 3 bases clipped from V and 5 bases from J, the junction kept 4 bases outside the gene matches. CDR3 protein: CASSSGQPYGYTF. In nucleotides, the CDR3 is TGCGCCAGCAGCTCGGGACAGCCTTATGGCTACACCTTC.

V is TRBV4-3 and J is TRBJ1-1, with 9 positions matching TRBD1. Germline CDR1 reads LGHNA; CDR2 reads YSLEER. The trim removed 2 bases at V and 6 bases at J, leaving 7 bases unmatched. The CDR3 runs to 15 residues. The CDR3 is CASSQSTGGLAEAFF. CDR3 DNA: TGCGCCAGCAGCCAATCGACAGGGGGTCTGGCTGAAGCTTTCTTT.

This clone turned up a few times. The chain employs TRBV4-3 and TRBJ2-3, with 9 bases that match TRBD1. This CDR3 region has 16 residues. CDR1 is LGHNA and CDR2 is YSLEER in the germline V gene. The V and J ends lost 0 bases and 6 bases, in that order; junction bases with no gene match: 7. The CDR3 DNA reads as TGCGCCAGCAGCCAAGAAGGAACAGGGGGCGTGGATACGCAGTATTTT. Translation: CASSQEGTGGVDTQYF.

The chain couples TRBV15 to TRBJ2-1, with D perhaps matching TRBD2 (5 bases). Trimming stripped 0 bases from V and 7 bases from J, with 19 bases between. The CDR3 is made up of 17 amino acids. The germline V gene encodes CDR1 LNHNV and CDR2 YYDKDF (reference sequence). The CDR3 loop is CATSRDREGGYGNEQFF. In DNA, the CDR3 is TGTGCCACCAGCAGAGATCGTGAGGGTGGATATGGGAATGAGCAGTTCTTC.

The chain is built from TRBV28 and TRBJ2-1; 11 positions match TRBD2. Germline CDR1 MDHEN, CDR2 SYDVKM. This CDR3 is built from 16 residues. V lost 2 bases and J lost 5; bases outside the gene matches: 5. The CDR3 DNA follows: TGTGCCAGCAGTTTAGTAACTAGCGGGAGTCACAATGAGCAGTTCTTC. Its translation: CASSLVTSGSHNEQFF.

The rearrangement uses TRBV28 and TRBJ2-4, with 7 bases that match TRBD2. This CDR3 spans 13 amino acids. V trimming: 2 bases; J trimming: 7 bases; junction bases outside the gene matches: 2. Per germline, CDR1 MDHEN and CDR2 SYDVKM. CDR3 region: CASSLAGVNIQYF. The DNA of the CDR3 is TGTGCCAGCAGTTTAGCGGGAGTCAACATTCAGTACTTC.

This chain connects TRBV7-9 to TRBJ1-2, with D maybe TRBD1 (6 bases). The germline V gene has CDR1 SEHNR and CDR2 FQNEAQ (reference sequence). V was clipped by 1 base and J by 3 bases, with 9 bases between them. CDR3 size: 14 residues. CDR3 sequence (DNA): TGTGCCAGCAGCTTAGGGACAGCCTACTATGGCTACACCTTC. Amino acids: CASSLGTAYYGYTF.